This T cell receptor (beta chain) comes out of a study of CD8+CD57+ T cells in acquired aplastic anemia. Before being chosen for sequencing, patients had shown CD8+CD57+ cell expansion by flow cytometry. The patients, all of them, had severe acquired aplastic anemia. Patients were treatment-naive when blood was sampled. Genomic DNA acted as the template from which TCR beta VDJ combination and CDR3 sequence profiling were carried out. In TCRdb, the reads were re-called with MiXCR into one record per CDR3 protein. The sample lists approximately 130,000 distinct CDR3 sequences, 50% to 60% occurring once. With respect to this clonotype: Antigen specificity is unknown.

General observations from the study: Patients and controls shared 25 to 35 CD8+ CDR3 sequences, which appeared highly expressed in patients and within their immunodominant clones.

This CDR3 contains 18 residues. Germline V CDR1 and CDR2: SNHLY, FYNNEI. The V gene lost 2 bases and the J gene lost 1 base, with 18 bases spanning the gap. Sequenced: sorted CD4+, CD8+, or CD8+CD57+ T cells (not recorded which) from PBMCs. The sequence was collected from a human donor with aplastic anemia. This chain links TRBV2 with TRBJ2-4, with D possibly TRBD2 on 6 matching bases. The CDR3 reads CASSERRDWLLAKNIQYF. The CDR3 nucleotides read TGTGCCAGCAGTGAAAGGCGGGACTGGCTTCTCGCCAAAAACATTCAGTACTTC.